These 31 T cell receptor beta chains originate from one sample sequenced in a study of blood T cell repertoires in COVID-19. Sequencing was performed with immunoSEQ multiplex PCR; in TCRdb, only in-frame clones are kept and a portion is missing. The repertoire holds roughly 120,000 clones, with about 74% as singletons. Material: peripheral blood. The receptor set was obtained from a man between 65 and 85 years old with acute or convalescent COVID-19.

The gene calls are TRBV27 and TRBJ1-6, with 11 bases fitting TRBD1. The CDR3 contains 15 residues. The germline gives CDR1 MNHEY, CDR2 SMNVEV (reference sequence). The V segment lost 6 bases and the J segment 9 bases; nucleotides outside the gene matches: 7. CDR3 sequence: CASRPAGTGGSPLHF. The CDR3 DNA reads TGTGCCAGCAGACCGGCCGGGACAGGGGGTTCACCCCTCCACTTT.

The chain links TRBV5-1 to TRBJ1-6; TRBD1 matches at 7 bases. CDR3 length: 16 amino acids. Trimming at V came to 4 bases and at J to 4 bases, leaving 8 bases not matched to a gene. Germline CDR1 SGHRS, CDR2 YFSETQ. CDR3 residues: CASSLVGGGYNSPLHF. The CDR3 DNA follows: TGCGCCAGCAGCCTAGTAGGGGGCGGGTATAATTCACCCCTCCACTTT.

J is TRBJ1-6 and V is TRBV5-1; 8 nucleotides match TRBD1. V dropped 3 bases and J dropped 8; count of bases not matched to a gene: 7. This CDR3 comprises 15 residues. Germline lookup yields CDR1 SGHRS and CDR2 YFSETQ. The CDR3 region has the DNA TGCGCCAGCAGCTCTACCGACAGGGGTTATTCACCCCTCCACTTT. This gives the protein CASSSTDRGYSPLHF. Full variable domain (rest looked up from reference TRBV5-1 and TRBJ1-6): KAGVTQTPRYLIKTRGQQVTLSCSPISGHRSVSWYQQTPGQGLQFLFEYFSETQRNKGNFPGRFSGRQFSNSRSEMNVSTLELGDSALYLCASSSTDRGYSPLHFGNGTRLTVT.

The V call is TRBV21-1, the J call TRBJ2-7; the D call in the table, TRBD1, was not verified against the DNA. TRBV21-1 is a recognized pseudogene. The CDR3 spans 16 residues. The CDR3: CASSKPRVRGKVVQYF. The CDR3 DNA sequence: TGTGCCAGCAGCAAACCCAGGGTCAGGGGGAAGGTGGTGCAGTACTTC.

This clone came up a few times. V gene TRBV5-1 combines with J gene TRBJ1-4; 8 bases match TRBD1. V shed 4 bases, J shed 8 bases, and the junction held 7 bases outside the gene matches. CDR3 size: 14 residues. Germline CDR1 is SGHRS and CDR2 is YFSETQ. DNA for the CDR3: TGCGCCAGCAGCGAACACAGGGGGGACGAAAAACTGTTTTTT. It codes for CASSEHRGDEKLFF.

This chain links TRBV7-2 with TRBJ1-2, with D maybe TRBD1 (5 bases). This CDR3 has 14 amino acids. Germline V gene data show CDR1 as SGHTA and CDR2 as FQGNSA. With 2 bases removed from V and 4 bases from J, the gap between germline ends came to 11 bases. Here the CDR3 reads CASSLSGAAYGYTF. For the CDR3, the DNA is TGTGCCAGCAGCTTATCTGGGGCAGCCTATGGCTACACCTTC.

This clone was recorded a few times. The chain couples TRBV18 to TRBJ2-2, with 11 positions matching TRBD1. V lost 3 bases to trimming and J lost 5 bases; unmatched junction nucleotides: 2. The germline CDR1 and CDR2 sequences are KGHSH and LQKENI. This CDR3 is built from 15 residues. CDR3 DNA sequence: TGTGCCAGCTCACCTTGGGACAGGGGGACCGGGGAGCTGTTTTTT. Translated: CASSPWDRGTGELFF.

The chain joins TRBV28 to TRBJ1-2, with TRBD1 matching 9 bases. Germline V gives CDR1 MDHEN, CDR2 SYDVKM. CDR3 length: 14 residues. V dropped 6 bases and J dropped 4; count of bases not matched to a gene: 6. In DNA, the CDR3 is TGTGCCAGCAGGGACAGGGGTCAGAGCTATGGCTACACCTTC. Residues: CASRDRGQSYGYTF.

V gene TRBV28 combines with J gene TRBJ1-2; 7 bases are a match to TRBD1. Germline CDR1 is MDHEN and CDR2 is SYDVKM. This CDR3 has 12 residues. V lost 5 bases, J lost 8 bases, and 5 bases stayed unmatched. In nucleotides, the CDR3 is TGTGCCAGCAGTCCACAGGGGTACGGCTACACCTTC. It specifies CASSPQGYGYTF.

V and J are TRBV19 and TRBJ1-3, with D unclear. Trimming shortened V by 3 bases and J by 3 bases, and 9 bases separated the two germline ends. The CDR3 spans 14 residues. Germline V lookup: CDR1 LNHDA, CDR2 SQIVND (reference sequence). CDR3 residues: CASSILAFGNTIYF. CDR3 DNA sequence: TGTGCCAGTAGTATTTTGGCATTTGGAAACACCATATATTTT.

The rearrangement joins TRBV7-2 to TRBJ1-6, with D tentatively TRBD1 (6 bases). Germline V CDR1 and CDR2: SGHTA, FQGNSA. This CDR3 has 16 amino acids. V gave up 5 bases and J gave up 10 bases, with 21 bases separating them. The CDR3 loop is CASSPYSQGKGSPLHF. CDR3 coding DNA: TGTGCCAGCAGCCCCTATTCACAGGGTAAGGGATCACCCCTCCACTTT.

This clone came up a few times. The V call is TRBV27, the J call TRBJ2-7, with a weak D call TRBD1 (5 bases). This CDR3 is built from 16 residues. The germline V gene encodes CDR1 MNHEY and CDR2 SMNVEV (reference sequence). Trimming took off 0 bases at V and 4 bases at J, with 16 bases between the two ends. CDR3 sequence reads: CASSLSLGVLSYEQYF. For the CDR3, the DNA is TGTGCCAGCAGTTTATCCCTAGGGGTACTCAGTTACGAGCAGTACTTC.

The genes are TRBV2 and TRBJ2-1, with 7 bases fitting TRBD2. V shed 5 bases and J 7 bases; nucleotides not matched to a gene: 14. Germline V gene lookup returns CDR1 SNHLY and CDR2 FYNNEI. CDR3 size: 16 residues. In DNA form, the CDR3 reads TGTGCCAGCAGTCCCAGACTAGCCAAGGTTCGGAATGAGCAGTTCTTC. Its translation: CASSPRLAKVRNEQFF. Using reference TRBV2 and TRBJ2-1 for the parts outside the CDR3, the full variable domain is EPEVTQTPSHQVTQMGQEVILRCVPISNHLYFYWYRQILGQKVEFLVSFYNNEISEKSEIFDDQFSVERPDGSNFTLKIRSTKLEDSAMYFCASSPRLAKVRNEQFFGPGTRLTVL.

The chain joins TRBV29-1 to TRBJ2-5, with TRBD1 matching 8 bases. Germline trimming cut 4 bases from V and 5 bases from J; bases unmatched to any gene: 3. This CDR3 is built from 12 residues. From germline, CDR1 is SQVTM and CDR2 ANQGSEA. The CDR3, as DNA: TGCAGCGTTGCGGGGGACAGGGAGACCCAGTACTTC. Its translation: CSVAGDRETQYF.

This clone has a single count. V and J are TRBV18 and TRBJ1-4, with 7 bases lining up with TRBD1. The CDR3 is 15 amino acids. CDR1 is KGHSH and CDR2 is LQKENI in the germline V gene. With 5 bases clipped from V and 7 bases from J, the junction kept 10 bases outside the gene matches. CDR3 coding DNA: TGTGCCAGCTCATCCGGACAGGCCCGGGGTGAAAAACTGTTTTTT. Translation gives CASSSGQARGEKLFF.

This sequence joins TRBV7-6 and TRBJ2-1; 8 bases match TRBD2. CDR1 and CDR2 (germline): SGHVS, FNYEAQ. With V trimmed by 6 bases and J by 2 bases, 6 bases remained unmatched. The CDR3 sequence is 15 residues long. The CDR3 coding sequence is TGTGCCAGCAGTTCAGCGGGAGTAGCCTACAATGAGCAGTTCTTC. This codes for CASSSAGVAYNEQFF. The whole variable domain, filled in from reference TRBV7-6 and TRBJ2-1, reads GAGVSQSPRYKVTKRGQDVALRCDPISGHVSLYWYRQALGQGPEFLTYFNYEAQQDKSGLPNDRFSAERPEGSISTLTIQRTEQRDSAMYRCASSSAGVAYNEQFFGPGTRLTVL.

J is TRBJ1-5 and V is TRBV9; TRBD1 agrees at 7 bases. Germline-derived CDR1 and CDR2 are SGDLS and YYNGEE. The CDR3 is made up of 16 amino acids. The ends lost 0 bases at V and 2 bases at J; junction bases unmatched: 5. The DNA for the CDR3 is TGTGCCAGCAGCGTAGGTGACAGGGACGGCAATCAGCCCCAGCATTTT. Protein product: CASSVGDRDGNQPQHF.

V gene TRBV30 combines with J gene TRBJ2-1; 8 bases map to TRBD2. J lost 0 bases, V lost 0 bases, and 1 base had no gene match. The CDR3 totals 15 residues. From germline, CDR1 is GTSNPN and CDR2 SVGIG (reference sequence). CDR3 sequence: CAWSVGTSSYNEQFF. In DNA, the CDR3 is TGTGCCTGGAGTGTAGGGACTAGCTCCTACAATGAGCAGTTCTTC.

J is TRBJ2-1 and V is TRBV3-1 (or the pseudogene TRBV3-2); D is possibly TRBD1 (5 bases). The germline CDR1 and CDR2 sequences are LGHDT and YNNKEL (reference sequence). Trimming pared 1 base from V and 3 bases from J, leaving 10 bases between. This CDR3 spans 15 amino acids. The CDR3 DNA is TGTGCCAGCAGCCAAGTTTTAGGGGACTACAATGAGCAGTTCTTC. Translating it yields CASSQVLGDYNEQFF.

V usage is TRBV28 and J usage is TRBJ1-2; D possibly corresponds to TRBD1 (6 bases). Germline loops: CDR1 MDHEN, CDR2 SYDVKM. Deletions cut 6 bases from V and 8 bases from J, with 19 bases between. The CDR3 spans 14 residues. The CDR3 nucleotides are TGTGCCAGCAGAGACCTTCGGACAGTCCGGGGCTACACCTTC. Translation gives CASRDLRTVRGYTF.

The chain uses TRBV29-1 and TRBJ2-1; TRBD2 might be the D (7 bases). V gave up 6 bases and J gave up 4 bases, with 13 bases separating them. The CDR3 consists of 13 residues. Germline V CDR1 and CDR2: SQVTM, ANQGSEA. CDR3 in DNA: TGCAGCGTCGACGGGGGGCCTTACAATGAGCAGTTCTTC. Translated, it gives CSVDGGPYNEQFF.

The chain couples TRBV28 to TRBJ1-4, with D perhaps TRBD1 (5 bases). CDR1 is MDHEN, CDR2 SYDVKM, per germline. This CDR3 is built from 13 residues. Trimming removed 10 bases at V and 8 bases at J, with 17 bases between. The CDR3 here is CATFQGVDEKLFF. The CDR3 DNA reads TGTGCCACCTTCCAGGGCGTGGACGAAAAACTGTTTTTT.

This clone was counted a single time. The chain combines TRBV18 with TRBJ2-3; the match to TRBD1 covers 7 bases. Germline V CDR1 and CDR2: KGHSH, LQKENI. This CDR3 has 15 residues. Losses at the gene ends were 1 base for V and 2 bases for J; bases not matched to a gene: 3. The DNA for the CDR3 is TGTGCCAGCTCACCACAGACAGGGAACACAGATACGCAGTATTTT. Protein: CASSPQTGNTDTQYF. The complete variable domain, with remaining parts taken from reference TRBV18 and TRBJ2-3, reads NAGVMQNPRHLVRRRGQEARLRCSPMKGHSHVYWYRQLPEEGLKFMVYLQKENIIDESGMPKERFSAEFPKEGPSILRIQQVVRGDSAAYFCASSPQTGNTDTQYFGPGTRLTVL.

This clone was counted between two and nine times. This rearrangement joins TRBV27 to TRBJ2-1, with a weak D call TRBD2 (6 bases). Germline-derived CDR1 and CDR2 are MNHEY and SMNVEV (reference sequence). Deletions cut 0 bases from V and 4 bases from J, with 13 bases between. The CDR3 contains 16 residues. The CDR3 nucleotides are TGTGCCAGCAGTTTATCGGCGGGACGGACGTACAATGAGCAGTTCTTC. Translating it yields CASSLSAGRTYNEQFF.

V is TRBV7-2 and J is TRBJ2-7; D is perhaps TRBD2 (6 bases). This CDR3 is built from 15 residues. Germline values: CDR1 SGHTA, CDR2 FQGNSA. V lost 5 bases and J lost 2, with 16 bases in between. CDR3 in amino acids: CASSPSSGYTYEQYF. CDR3 coding DNA: TGTGCCAGCAGCCCGTCAAGCGGGTACACCTACGAGCAGTACTTC.

This sequence joins TRBV28 and TRBJ1-2; 8 bases line up with TRBD1. Germline CDR1 reads MDHEN; CDR2 reads SYDVKM. The CDR3 has 17 residues. V lost 6 bases, J lost 6 bases, and 18 bases stayed unmatched. In nucleotides, the CDR3 is TGTGCCAGCAGCATAAGGACAGGGCAGAGGAGTAGGCATGGCTACACCTTC. Its translation is CASSIRTGQRSRHGYTF.

This chain uses TRBV5-4 with TRBJ2-7; D may be TRBD2 (7 bases). The CDR3 contains 16 residues. The germline V gene has CDR1 SGHNT and CDR2 YYREEE (reference sequence). V lost 0 bases to trimming and J lost 3 bases, with 16 bases between them. The CDR3 bases are TGTGCCAGCAGCTTGGGAGGGGGGGTAAGATTCTACGAGCAGTACTTC. Translating gives CASSLGGGVRFYEQYF.

This chain connects TRBV5-1 to TRBJ1-1, with TRBD1 matching over 9 bases. V shed 0 bases, J shed 10 bases, and the junction held 4 bases outside the gene matches. The germline V gene has CDR1 SGHRS and CDR2 YFSETQ. The CDR3 consists of 13 residues. CDR3 sequence (DNA): TGCGCCAGCAGCTTGGAACAGGGGGCCCGAGCTTTCTTT. It is translated as CASSLEQGARAFF.

The DNA for the CDR3 is TGTGCCAGCAGCTCGCCGGGACAAGAGTACGAGCAGTACTTC. Translating gives CASSSPGQEYEQYF. The V call is TRBV7-9, the J call TRBJ2-7, with a tentative D call TRBD1 (6 bases). Germline CDR1 and CDR2: SEHNR and FQNEAQ (reference sequence). This CDR3 comprises 14 residues. V lost 4 bases and J 4 bases, leaving 14 bases between the germline ends.

To note about this clone: Other DNA sequences in this specimen translate into the identical CDR3. The chain couples TRBV19 to TRBJ1-5; D is undetermined. Germline V lookup: CDR1 LNHDA, CDR2 SQIVND (reference sequence). V was clipped by 3 bases and J by 0 bases, with 6 bases between them. The CDR3 length is 14 residues. CDR3 in amino acids: CASSIPLSNQPQHF. The CDR3 DNA sequence: TGTGCCAGTAGTATCCCCCTTAGCAATCAGCCCCAGCATTTT.

Only one count was recorded for this clone. V gene TRBV4-2 combines with J gene TRBJ1-3, with 8 positions matching TRBD1. The CDR3 spans 18 residues. The germline gives CDR1 LGHNA, CDR2 YNFKEQ. J was trimmed by 4 bases and V by 0 bases; bases with no gene match: 11. CDR3 DNA: TGTGCCAGCAGCCAAGAGAGATTCCAGGGGGCATCGGGAAACACCATATATTTT. This codes for CASSQERFQGASGNTIYF.